These 3 T cell receptor beta chains originate from one sample sequenced in a study of beta chain features in type 1 diabetes. Points from the study as a whole: For Type 1 diabetes patients, all four CD4+ subsets carried TCRB CDR3s that were moderately but significantly shorter.

The antigens for these receptors are not known. Isolated RNA was reverse transcribed in full, so expressed TCRB transcripts were sequenced. Data came from immunoSEQ multiplex PCR; TCRdb stores just in-frame clones and leaves some out. The profile shows some 160,000 clones, around 9.7% of them singletons. The sample comprised central memory CD4+ T cells from blood. These receptors all stem from a woman aged 30 to 39 with type 1 diabetes.

This clone occurred many times. The rearrangement uses TRBV18 and TRBJ2-7, with D perhaps matching TRBD1 (6 bases). The CDR3 has 14 residues. Germline V lookup: CDR1 KGHSH, CDR2 LQKENI. Trimming took 1 base from V and 4 from J, leaving 11 bases between them. The CDR3 DNA reads as TGTGCCAGCTCACCACTCAGGGGCGGGTACGAGCAGTACTTC. This codes for CASSPLRGGYEQYF. The variable domain in full, with the rest retrieved from reference TRBV18 and TRBJ2-7, is NAGVMQNPRHLVRRRGQEARLRCSPMKGHSHVYWYRQLPEEGLKFMVYLQKENIIDESGMPKERFSAEFPKEGPSILRIQQVVRGDSAAYFCASSPLRGGYEQYFGPGTRLTVT.

This clone occurred a few times. This CDR3 is CASSEPGTGLYDYGYTF. CDR3 coding DNA: TGTGCCAGCAGTGAACCAGGGACAGGGCTCTATGACTATGGCTACACCTTC. The chain has TRBV2 and TRBJ1-2; 9 bases map to TRBD1. Germline CDR1 and CDR2: SNHLY and FYNNEI. This CDR3 comprises 17 residues. The trim removed 2 bases at V and 3 bases at J, leaving 10 bases unmatched. Full variable domain (outside the CDR3, taken from reference TRBV2 and TRBJ1-2): EPEVTQTPSHQVTQMGQEVILRCVPISNHLYFYWYRQILGQKVEFLVSFYNNEISEKSEIFDDQFSVERPDGSNFTLKIRSTKLEDSAMYFCASSEPGTGLYDYGYTFGSGTRLTVV.

This clone was counted only a few times. The chain employs TRBV28 and TRBJ1-5, with 9 bases fitting TRBD1. The germline gives CDR1 MDHEN, CDR2 SYDVKM. This CDR3 comprises 15 residues. V was pared by 5 bases and J by 6 bases, with 8 bases of the junction left unmatched. The CDR3 DNA sequence: TGTGCCAGCAGTGAGCGGGACAGGGATCGTCAGCCCCAGCATTTT. Residues: CASSERDRDRQPQHF.